One sample yielded the 21 T cell receptor beta chains listed below, sequenced in a study of T-cell reconstitution after alpha-beta-depleted transplantation in children. Using unique molecular identifiers, the investigators prepared the TCRbeta library. TCRdb ran MiXCR on the PCR reads and lists one entry per CDR3 protein. Here the sample spans approximately 230,000 distinct CDR3 sequences, 20% to 30% being singletons. The starting material was PBMCs, mostly from graft donor cells, obtained 360 days after TCRalphabeta/CD19-depleted stem cell transplant. These receptors came from a female patient between 2 and 15 years old who had a stem cell transplant for congenital amegakaryocytic thrombocytopenia, so the T cells may come from the graft donor.

J is TRBJ2-5 and V is TRBV29-1; D not certain. V lost 4 bases to trimming and J lost 2 bases, with 8 bases between them. The germline V gene has CDR1 SQVTM and CDR2 ANQGSEA. This CDR3 comprises 12 residues. For the CDR3, the DNA is TGCAGCGTTGGTGACATTCAAGAGACCCAGTACTTC. Protein sequence: CSVGDIQETQYF.

This clonotype has just a few counts. The V and J genes are TRBV18 and TRBJ1-1, with D maybe TRBD1 (5 bases). The length of the CDR3 is 16 residues. Looked up from germline, CDR1 is KGHSH and CDR2 is LQKENI. V was cut by 5 bases and J by 6 bases, with 22 bases left in between. The CDR3 spells CASSTPEGHRVAEAFF. DNA of the CDR3: TGTGCCAGCTCAACTCCTGAGGGGCATCGTGTCGCTGAAGCTTTCTTT.

This clonotype was observed a handful of times. V is TRBV11-1 and J is TRBJ2-5; D not certain. The germline V gene has CDR1 SGHAT and CDR2 FQDESV (reference sequence). There are 13 residues in the CDR3. Trimming left V 5 bases short and J 1 base short, with 8 bases between. For the CDR3, the DNA is TGTGCCAGCAGCCGGGCGGTCCAAGAGACCCAGTACTTC. This sequence encodes CASSRAVQETQYF.

This chain uses TRBV6-2 or TRBV6-3 with TRBJ2-1; 14 bases are a match to TRBD2. CDR3 length equals 18 residues. Unmatched junction bases numbered 6, after V lost 4 bases and J lost 1 base. Germline CDR1 is MNHEY and CDR2 is SVGEGT. Here the CDR3 DNA reads TGTGCCAGCAGTTCCAGGACTAGCGGGAGGACTTCCTACAATGAGCAGTTCTTC. Protein: CASSSRTSGRTSYNEQFF.

This clonotype was observed at least ten times. The chain is built from TRBV3-1 and TRBJ1-5; unclear D gene. Germline V lookup: CDR1 LGHDT, CDR2 YNNKEL (reference sequence). CDR3 length: 13 amino acids. Trimming stripped 0 bases from V and 6 bases from J, with 6 bases between. The CDR3: CASSQDGGQPQHF. Here the CDR3 DNA reads TGTGCCAGCAGCCAAGACGGCGGTCAGCCCCAGCATTTT.

The chain recombines TRBV11-2 with TRBJ1-2, with a possible D match to TRBD1 (6 bases). This CDR3 has 13 amino acids. Germline V lookup: CDR1 SGHAT, CDR2 FQNNGV. V was shortened by 5 bases and J by 0 bases, with 7 bases between the two germline ends. The CDR3 reads CASSRQANYGYTF. Written as DNA, the CDR3 is TGTGCCAGCAGCCGACAGGCTAACTATGGCTACACCTTC.

The chain links TRBV12-3 or TRBV12-4 to TRBJ1-5; possibly TRBD1 for D (5 bases). The length of the CDR3 is 15 residues. V shed 6 bases and J shed 7 bases, with 19 bases lying between them. For the CDR3, the DNA is TGTGCCAGCAGCCGGAGCGGGACGGGTGAGCAGCCCCAGCATTTT. Translation: CASSRSGTGEQPQHF.

The sample holds many counts of this clonotype. The chain has TRBV10-3 and TRBJ2-7, with 8 bases matching TRBD1. The CDR3 spans 14 residues. Looked up from germline, CDR1 is ENHRY and CDR2 is SYGVKD. V gave up 6 bases and J gave up 3 bases; unmatched junction bases: 7. CDR3 in amino acids: CAISDRDRLYEQYF. The CDR3 DNA is TGTGCCATCAGCGACAGGGACAGGCTCTACGAGCAGTACTTC.

This chain connects TRBV7-9 to TRBJ2-2, with TRBD1 matching 9 bases. Germline V lookup: CDR1 SEHNR, CDR2 FQNEAQ (reference sequence). J lost 7 bases, V lost 6 bases, and 9 bases had no gene match. The CDR3 runs to 15 residues. CDR3 amino acids: CASRGRTGVNGELFF. CDR3 nucleotides: TGTGCCAGCAGGGGACGGACAGGGGTGAACGGGGAGCTGTTTTTT.

This clonotype was seen more than once but under ten times. CDR3 DNA sequence: TGTGCCAGCAGCAAACGGACAGGGAATAATTCACCCCTCCACTTT. Translated, it gives CASSKRTGNNSPLHF. This chain connects TRBV7-2 to TRBJ1-6; 8 bases fit TRBD1. After removal of 5 bases from V and 5 bases from J, the junction contained 5 bases not matched to a gene. The CDR3 has 15 residues. Germline CDR1 is SGHTA and CDR2 is FQGNSA.

This clonotype was counted between two and nine times. The DNA for the CDR3 is TGTGCCAGTAGTATGCACCAAGAGACCCAGTACTTC. Its translation: CASSMHQETQYF. The genes are TRBV19 and TRBJ2-5, with D uncertain. Between the trimmed V and J ends, which lost 3 bases and 0 bases, there was a span of 2 bases. Germline V gives CDR1 LNHDA, CDR2 SQIVND (reference sequence). This CDR3 has 12 residues. Based on the CDR3 plus reference TRBV19 and TRBJ2-5, the full variable domain is DGGITQSPKYLFRKEGQNVTLSCEQNLNHDAMYWYRQDPGQGLRLIYYSQIVNDFQKGDIAEGYSVSREKKESFPLTVTSAQKNPTAFYLCASSMHQETQYFGPGTRLLVL.

Many counts were recorded for this clonotype. The V gene is TRBV23-1, the J gene TRBJ1-5; 8 bases are shared with TRBD1. TRBV23-1 is an open reading frame, and its role is uncertain. V shed 4 bases, J shed 5 bases, and the junction held 10 bases outside the gene matches. This CDR3 has 16 residues. The CDR3 nucleotides read TGCGCCAGCAGTCTCGTCCGGGACAGGAGCTATCAGCCCCAGCATTTT. Encoded protein: CASSLVRDRSYQPQHF.

The J gene is TRBJ2-7, the V gene TRBV20-1; D assignment may be TRBD1 or TRBD2 (5 bases each). Germline V gene data show CDR1 as DFQATT and CDR2 as SNEGSKA (reference sequence). This CDR3 has 16 amino acids. V was trimmed by 0 bases and J by 0 bases, leaving 15 bases between them. CDR3 protein: CSARDRAGTISYEQYF. Here the CDR3 DNA reads TGCAGTGCTAGAGATCGGGCAGGGACGATCTCCTACGAGCAGTACTTC.

This clonotype was detected many times. The genes are TRBV3-1 and TRBJ2-3, with D perhaps matching TRBD2 (5 bases). V lost 4 bases, J lost 7 bases, and 12 bases lay in between. The length of the CDR3 is 13 residues. In germline, CDR1 is LGHDT, CDR2 YNNKEL (reference sequence). The DNA of the CDR3 is TGTGCCAGCAGCCTTCTCGGGAAGAATACGCAGTATTTT. Residues: CASSLLGKNTQYF.

The chain links TRBV12-3 or TRBV12-4 to TRBJ1-1; 10 nucleotides line up with TRBD1. Germline trimming cut 6 bases from V and 5 bases from J; bases unmatched to any gene: 6. CDR3 length: 14 residues. This CDR3 reads CASRRTGGSTEAFF. The CDR3 DNA follows: TGTGCCAGCAGAAGGACAGGGGGTAGTACTGAAGCTTTCTTT.

This clonotype was counted many times. This chain connects TRBV29-1 to TRBJ2-2, with D possibly TRBD2 on 5 matching bases. Germline V gene lookup returns CDR1 SQVTM and CDR2 ANQGSEA. Trimming took off 0 bases at V and 2 bases at J, with 10 bases between the two ends. The CDR3 has 15 amino acids. CDR3 in amino acids: CSVEEGGLNTGELFF. In nucleotides, the CDR3 is TGCAGCGTTGAAGAGGGCGGGTTAAACACCGGGGAGCTGTTTTTT.

This clonotype was seen a few times. The chain couples TRBV5-1 to TRBJ1-4; no reliable D call. Trimming cost V 2 bases and J 5 bases, with 13 bases left between them. CDR1 is SGHRS and CDR2 is YFSETQ in the germline V gene. The CDR3 sequence is 15 residues long. DNA of the CDR3: TGCGCCAGCAGCTTAGGAGCATTTGGGAATGAAAAACTGTTTTTT. Protein: CASSLGAFGNEKLFF.

This clonotype was seen a few times. The gene calls are TRBV5-4 and TRBJ2-7; TRBD1 is a possible D gene (6 bases). CDR1 SGHNT and CDR2 YYREEE come from the germline V gene (reference sequence). Trimming removed 3 bases from V and 7 bases from J, with 14 bases in between. The CDR3 loop spans 13 amino acids. DNA of the CDR3: TGTGCCAGCAGCTACAGGGTTCGAGAAGAGCAGTACTTC. Translating gives CASSYRVREEQYF.

The chain recombines TRBV24-1 with TRBJ2-1; 7 nucleotides align to TRBD2. This CDR3 is built from 16 residues. With V trimmed by 4 bases and J by 0 bases, 5 bases remained unmatched. Per the germline V gene, CDR1 is KGHDR and CDR2 is SFDVKD. As DNA, the CDR3 is TGTGCCACCAGTGACCGGACTAGGGGCTCCTACAATGAGCAGTTCTTC. It codes for CATSDRTRGSYNEQFF.

V and J are TRBV28 and TRBJ2-1, with 9 bases identical to TRBD2. The junction had 4 bases not matched to a gene; V was cut back by 3 bases and J by 4 bases. The germline CDR1 and CDR2 sequences are MDHEN and SYDVKM. CDR3 length: 15 amino acids. CDR3 DNA sequence: TGTGCCAGCAGTTTGCCTAGCGGGGCGTACAATGAGCAGTTCTTC. Residues: CASSLPSGAYNEQFF.

This clonotype was observed a handful of times. This chain uses TRBV12-3 or TRBV12-4 with TRBJ2-3, with 10 bases identical to TRBD2. The CDR3 contains 15 residues. V shed 4 bases, J shed 1 base, and the junction held 2 bases outside the gene matches. The CDR3 here is CASSYGTSGTDTQYF. The DNA of the CDR3 is TGTGCCAGCAGTTATGGGACTAGCGGCACAGATACGCAGTATTTT.